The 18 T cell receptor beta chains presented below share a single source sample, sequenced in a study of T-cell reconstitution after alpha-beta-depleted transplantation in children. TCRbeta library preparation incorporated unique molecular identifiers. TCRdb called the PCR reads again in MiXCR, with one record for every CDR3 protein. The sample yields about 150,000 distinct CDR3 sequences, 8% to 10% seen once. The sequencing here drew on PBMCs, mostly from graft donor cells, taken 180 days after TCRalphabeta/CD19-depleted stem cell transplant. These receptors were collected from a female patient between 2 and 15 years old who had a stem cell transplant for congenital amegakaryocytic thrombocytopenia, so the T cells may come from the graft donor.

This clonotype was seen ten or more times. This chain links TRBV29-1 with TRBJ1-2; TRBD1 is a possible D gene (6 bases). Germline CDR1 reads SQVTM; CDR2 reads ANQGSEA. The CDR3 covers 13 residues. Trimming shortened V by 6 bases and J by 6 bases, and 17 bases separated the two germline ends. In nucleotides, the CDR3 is TGCAGCGTCCGGGACACGGTAATTGATGGCTACACCTTC. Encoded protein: CSVRDTVIDGYTF.

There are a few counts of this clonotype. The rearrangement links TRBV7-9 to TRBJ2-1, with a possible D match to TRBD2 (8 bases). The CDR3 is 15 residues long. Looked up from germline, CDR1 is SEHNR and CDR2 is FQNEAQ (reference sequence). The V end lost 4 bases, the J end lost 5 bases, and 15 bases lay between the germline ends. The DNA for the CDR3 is TGTGCCAGCAGCTCACCGGGAGGGGGCGACAATGAGCAGTTCTTC. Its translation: CASSSPGGGDNEQFF.

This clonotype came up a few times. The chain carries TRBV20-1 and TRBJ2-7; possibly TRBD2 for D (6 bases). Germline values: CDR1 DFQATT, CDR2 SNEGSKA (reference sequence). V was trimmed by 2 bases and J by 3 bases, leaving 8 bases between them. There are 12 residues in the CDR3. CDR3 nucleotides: TGCAGTGCTAGATCGGGACTCTACGAGCAGTACTTC. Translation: CSARSGLYEQYF.

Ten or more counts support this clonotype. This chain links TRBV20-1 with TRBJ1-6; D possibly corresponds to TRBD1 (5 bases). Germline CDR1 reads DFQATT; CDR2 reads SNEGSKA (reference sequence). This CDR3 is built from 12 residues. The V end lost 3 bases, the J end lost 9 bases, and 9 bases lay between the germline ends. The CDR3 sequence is CSASPQGSPLHF. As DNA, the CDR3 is TGCAGTGCTAGTCCCCAGGGTTCACCCCTCCACTTT.

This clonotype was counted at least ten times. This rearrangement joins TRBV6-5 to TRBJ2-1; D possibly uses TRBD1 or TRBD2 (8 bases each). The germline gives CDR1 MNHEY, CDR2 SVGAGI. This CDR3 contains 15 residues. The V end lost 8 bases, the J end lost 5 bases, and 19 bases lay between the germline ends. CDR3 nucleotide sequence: TGTGCCAGCCGGACAGGGCTAGCGGGCCACAATGAGCAGTTCTTC. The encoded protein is CASRTGLAGHNEQFF.

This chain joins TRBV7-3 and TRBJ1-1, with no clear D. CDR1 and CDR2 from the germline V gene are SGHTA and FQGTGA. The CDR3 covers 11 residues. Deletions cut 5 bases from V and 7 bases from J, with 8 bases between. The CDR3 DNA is TGTGCCAGCAGCCTCGGAGATGAAGCTTTCTTT. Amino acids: CASSLGDEAFF.

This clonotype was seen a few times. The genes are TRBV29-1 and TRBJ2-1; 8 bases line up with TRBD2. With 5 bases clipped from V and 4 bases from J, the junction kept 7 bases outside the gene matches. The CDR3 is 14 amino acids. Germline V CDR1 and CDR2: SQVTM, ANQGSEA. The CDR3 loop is CSVQGSGIYNEQFF. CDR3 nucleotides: TGCAGCGTTCAGGGTAGCGGGATTTACAATGAGCAGTTCTTC.

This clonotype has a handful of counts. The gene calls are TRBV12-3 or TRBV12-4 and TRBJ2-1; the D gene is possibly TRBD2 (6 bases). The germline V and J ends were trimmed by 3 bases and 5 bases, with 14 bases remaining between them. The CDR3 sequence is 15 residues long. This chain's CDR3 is CASSFGGKQNNEQFF. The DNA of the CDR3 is TGTGCCAGCAGTTTTGGCGGGAAACAAAACAATGAGCAGTTCTTC.

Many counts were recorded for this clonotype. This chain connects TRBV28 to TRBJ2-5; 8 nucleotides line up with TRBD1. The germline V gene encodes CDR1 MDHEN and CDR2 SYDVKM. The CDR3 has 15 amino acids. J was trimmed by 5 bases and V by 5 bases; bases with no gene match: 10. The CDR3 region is CASSQFAGGYETQYF. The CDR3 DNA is TGTGCCAGCAGTCAATTTGCAGGGGGCTACGAGACCCAGTACTTC.

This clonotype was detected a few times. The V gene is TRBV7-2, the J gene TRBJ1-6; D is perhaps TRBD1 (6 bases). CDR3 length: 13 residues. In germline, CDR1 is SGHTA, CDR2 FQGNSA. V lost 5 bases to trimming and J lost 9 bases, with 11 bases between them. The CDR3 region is CASSAHRVSPLHF. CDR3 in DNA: TGTGCCAGCAGCGCCCACAGGGTTTCACCCCTCCACTTT.

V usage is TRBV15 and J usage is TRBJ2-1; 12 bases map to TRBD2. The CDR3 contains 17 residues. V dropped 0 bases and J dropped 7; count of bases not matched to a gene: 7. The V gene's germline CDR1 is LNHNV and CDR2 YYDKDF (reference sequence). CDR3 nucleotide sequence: TGTGCCACCAGCAGAGAAGGGACTAGCGGGTCTTTGAATGAGCAGTTCTTC. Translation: CATSREGTSGSLNEQFF.

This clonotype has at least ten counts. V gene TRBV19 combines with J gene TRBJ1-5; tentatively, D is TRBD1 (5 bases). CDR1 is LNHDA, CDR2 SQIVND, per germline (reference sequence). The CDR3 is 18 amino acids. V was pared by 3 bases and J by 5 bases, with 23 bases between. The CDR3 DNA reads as TGTGCCAGTAGTATCTTCTCTCTGGGCAGGGTCGGAGATCAGCCCCAGCATTTT. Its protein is CASSIFSLGRVGDQPQHF.

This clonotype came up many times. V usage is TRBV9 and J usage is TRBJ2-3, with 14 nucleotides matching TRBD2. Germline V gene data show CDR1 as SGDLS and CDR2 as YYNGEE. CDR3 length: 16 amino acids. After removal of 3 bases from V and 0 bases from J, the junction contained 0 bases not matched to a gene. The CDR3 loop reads CASSGTSGRSTDTQYF. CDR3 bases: TGTGCCAGCAGCGGGACTAGCGGGAGGAGCACAGATACGCAGTATTTT.

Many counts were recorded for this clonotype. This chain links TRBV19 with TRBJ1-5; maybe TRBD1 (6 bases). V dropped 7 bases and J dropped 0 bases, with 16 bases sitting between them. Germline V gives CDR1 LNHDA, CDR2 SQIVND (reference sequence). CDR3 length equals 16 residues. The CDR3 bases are TGTGCCAGTAAAGGGACACCAGGATATAGCAATCAGCCCCAGCATTTT. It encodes CASKGTPGYSNQPQHF. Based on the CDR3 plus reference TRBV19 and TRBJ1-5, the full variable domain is DGGITQSPKYLFRKEGQNVTLSCEQNLNHDAMYWYRQDPGQGLRLIYYSQIVNDFQKGDIAEGYSVSREKKESFPLTVTSAQKNPTAFYLCASKGTPGYSNQPQHFGDGTRLSIL.

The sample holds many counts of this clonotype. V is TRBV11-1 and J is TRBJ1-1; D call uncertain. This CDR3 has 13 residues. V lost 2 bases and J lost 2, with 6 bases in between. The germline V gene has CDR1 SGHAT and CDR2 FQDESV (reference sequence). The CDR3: CASSLKGNTEAFF. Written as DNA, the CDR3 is TGTGCCAGCAGCTTAAAGGGTAACACTGAAGCTTTCTTT.

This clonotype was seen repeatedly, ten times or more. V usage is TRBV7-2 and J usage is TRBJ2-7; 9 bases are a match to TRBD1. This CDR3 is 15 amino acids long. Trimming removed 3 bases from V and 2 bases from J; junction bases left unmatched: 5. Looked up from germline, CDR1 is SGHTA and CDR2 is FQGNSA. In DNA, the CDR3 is TGTGCCAGCAGCTTGGACAGGGGTTTCCCCTACGAGCAGTACTTC. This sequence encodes CASSLDRGFPYEQYF.

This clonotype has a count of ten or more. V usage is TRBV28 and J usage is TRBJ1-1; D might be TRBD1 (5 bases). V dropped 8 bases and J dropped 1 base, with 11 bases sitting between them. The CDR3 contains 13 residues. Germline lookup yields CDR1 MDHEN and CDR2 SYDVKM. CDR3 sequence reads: CASGGHGNTEAFF. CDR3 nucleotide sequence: TGTGCCAGCGGGGGTCATGGGAACACTGAAGCTTTCTTT.

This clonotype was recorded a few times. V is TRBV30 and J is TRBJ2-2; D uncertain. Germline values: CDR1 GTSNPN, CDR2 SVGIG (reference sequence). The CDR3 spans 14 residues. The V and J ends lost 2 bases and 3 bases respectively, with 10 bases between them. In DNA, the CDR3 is TGTGCCTGGAGTCACTACCGATACACCGGGGAGCTGTTTTTT. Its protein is CAWSHYRYTGELFF.